These 19 T cell receptor beta chains were sequenced from one sample in a study of post-analysis software for immune sequencing data. Unique-molecular-identifier-tagged TCR beta cDNA libraries were used. TCRdb independently ran MiXCR on the PCR reads; one entry per CDR3 protein. The profile shows under 900,000 distinct CDR3 sequences, roughly 50% of them singletons. Study-level findings and limits: There were roughly 5 TRBV segments more frequent in patients than controls, and TRBV5-6, TRBV5-1 and TRBV20-1 were among them.

Antigen specificity for these receptors is unknown. Sequenced input: blood. The receptors were gathered from a girl aged 10 to 17 with multiple sclerosis.

This rearrangement joins TRBV7-8 to TRBJ2-3; 8 bases agree with TRBD1. J lost 0 bases, V lost 3 bases, and 5 bases had no gene match. Germline-derived CDR1 and CDR2 are SGHVS and FQNEAQ. The length of the CDR3 is 16 residues. DNA of the CDR3: TGTGCCAGCAGCTTGGACAGGGTATCTAGCACAGATACGCAGTATTTT. Protein sequence: CASSLDRVSSTDTQYF.

The chain joins TRBV5-5 to TRBJ2-1; TRBD1 aligns across 8 bases. The germline V gene encodes CDR1 SGHKS and CDR2 YYEKEE (reference sequence). Trimming cost V 1 base and J 4 bases; bases outside gene matches: 7. The CDR3 extends over 16 amino acids. CDR3 protein: CASSLFPGQVYNEQFF. CDR3 sequence (DNA): TGTGCCAGCAGCTTGTTCCCGGGACAGGTTTACAATGAGCAGTTCTTC.

The chain carries TRBV5-1 and TRBJ2-7, with a tentative D call TRBD2 (7 bases). The CDR3 runs to 18 residues. Germline-derived CDR1 and CDR2 are SGHRS and YFSETQ. V was trimmed by 3 bases and J by 1 base, leaving 23 bases between them. CDR3 protein: CASSSGGQGPYLSYEQYF. In DNA, the CDR3 is TGCGCCAGCAGCTCCGGGGGGCAGGGACCGTATCTTTCCTACGAGCAGTACTTC.

This clonotype turned up a few times. This chain uses TRBV20-1 with TRBJ2-1, with 10 bases that match TRBD2. This CDR3 has 13 residues. The V gene's germline CDR1 is DFQATT and CDR2 SNEGSKA (reference sequence). J gave up 2 bases and V 6 bases, and 1 base lay outside the gene matches. As DNA, the CDR3 is TGCAGTGCCACTAGCGGGGCCTACAATGAGCAGTTCTTC. This codes for CSATSGAYNEQFF.

This clonotype has just a few counts. The chain recombines TRBV12-3 or TRBV12-4 with TRBJ2-7; D gene unclear. V was cut by 1 base and J by 2 bases, with 21 bases left in between. The CDR3 consists of 18 residues. The CDR3 DNA follows: TGTGCCAGCAGTTTAGACAGTTGGCAGTCAATCCTAACCTACGAGCAGTACTTC. This encodes CASSLDSWQSILTYEQYF.

The chain recombines TRBV12-3 or TRBV12-4 with TRBJ1-1; possibly TRBD1 for D (6 bases). The CDR3 totals 14 residues. V shed 5 bases and J shed 1 base, with 11 bases lying between them. The CDR3 DNA reads TGTGCCAGCAGTCCGGACAGACCGAACACTGAAGCTTTCTTT. This encodes CASSPDRPNTEAFF.

V usage is TRBV5-1 and J usage is TRBJ2-7, with D possibly called TRBD1 or TRBD2 (5 bases each). The germline gives CDR1 SGHRS, CDR2 YFSETQ. This CDR3 has 13 amino acids. The V gene lost 4 bases and the J gene lost 5 bases, with 13 bases spanning the gap. The CDR3 region is CASSLPRGDEQYF. The CDR3 nucleotides read TGCGCCAGCAGCCTCCCGAGGGGTGACGAGCAGTACTTC.

This clonotype was detected only a few times. J is TRBJ1-2 and V is TRBV10-3, with TRBD1 as a possible D gene (5 bases). This CDR3 comprises 13 residues. The germline V gene has CDR1 ENHRY and CDR2 SYGVKD. V shed 5 bases and J shed 4 bases, with 11 bases lying between them. The CDR3 loop reads CAISMTASYGYTF. The CDR3 DNA reads TGTGCCATCAGTATGACAGCTTCCTATGGCTACACCTTC.

This sequence joins TRBV28 and TRBJ1-1, with 7 bases matching TRBD1. V was clipped by 7 bases and J by 6 bases; unmatched bases: 8. This CDR3 has 13 residues. CDR1 and CDR2 from the germline V gene are MDHEN and SYDVKM. Here the CDR3 DNA reads TGTGCCAGCACCCGACATCAGGGGGCTGAAGCTTTCTTT. Translating it yields CASTRHQGAEAFF.

Only a few counts were recorded for this clonotype. V is TRBV6-5 and J is TRBJ1-4; D is unclear. The V end lost 2 bases, the J end lost 7 bases, and 14 bases lay between the germline ends. CDR1 is MNHEY and CDR2 is SVGAGI in the germline V gene. The CDR3 consists of 15 residues. CDR3 loop: CASSYGWTRGEKLFF. CDR3 coding DNA: TGTGCCAGCAGTTACGGTTGGACCCGCGGTGAAAAACTGTTTTTT.

V usage is TRBV10-3 and J usage is TRBJ2-7; the match to TRBD1 covers 9 bases. The CDR3 is 14 residues long. V gave up 6 bases and J gave up 2 bases; unmatched junction bases: 5. CDR1 is ENHRY and CDR2 is SYGVKD in the germline V gene. The CDR3 here is CAISLGQGTYEQYF. The CDR3 DNA follows: TGTGCCATCAGCCTCGGACAGGGGACCTACGAGCAGTACTTC.

This clonotype was observed a handful of times. The CDR3 nucleotides read TGTGCCAGCAGCAATGGAGGACAGGGAATCTATGGCTACACCTTC. Amino acid sequence: CASSNGGQGIYGYTF. The chain employs TRBV6-6 and TRBJ1-2; 8 bases align to TRBD1. Germline V gene data show CDR1 as MNHNY and CDR2 as SVGAGI (reference sequence). The CDR3 contains 15 residues. The J segment lost 4 bases and the V segment lost 6 bases, leaving 10 bases of the junction unmatched.

The V and J genes are TRBV5-1 and TRBJ2-7; D remains ambiguous. The V end lost 4 bases, the J end lost 6 bases, and 20 bases lay between the germline ends. CDR3 length: 15 residues. Germline V gene sequence: CDR1 SGHRS, CDR2 YFSETQ. This CDR3 is CASSLDVVASVEQYF. DNA for the CDR3: TGCGCCAGCAGCCTGGACGTGGTAGCCTCAGTCGAGCAGTACTTC.

This sequence joins TRBV6-5 and TRBJ1-2, with 9 bases aligning to TRBD1. The CDR3 totals 15 residues. Trimming removed 5 bases from V and 3 bases from J; junction bases left unmatched: 7. The germline CDR1 and CDR2 sequences are MNHEY and SVGAGI. Here the CDR3 reads CASSRMGQGDYGYTF. CDR3 DNA sequence: TGTGCCAGCAGTCGCATGGGACAGGGAGACTATGGCTACACCTTC.

The chain recombines TRBV3-1 with TRBJ2-5; D is ambiguous. The DNA end favors TRBJ2-7, so the J call may be wrong. CDR1 and CDR2 (germline): LGHDT, YNNKEL (reference sequence). This CDR3 spans 16 amino acids. CDR3 bases: TGTGCCAGCAGTATGGATCGGACCCCACTCCTCTACGAGCAGTACTTC. It codes for CASSMDRTPLLYEQYF.

This chain connects TRBV29-1 to TRBJ2-7, with 7 bases lining up with TRBD2. CDR1 SQVTM and CDR2 ANQGSEA come from the germline V gene. The CDR3 totals 13 residues. J was trimmed by 4 bases and V by 6 bases; bases with no gene match: 9. The CDR3 coding sequence is TGCAGCGTGACGCTAGCGGAATGGTACGAGCAGTACTTC. This encodes CSVTLAEWYEQYF.

This clonotype showed up just once. The chain couples TRBV5-4 to TRBJ2-7, with 9 bases matching TRBD1. The CDR3 has 20 amino acids. After removal of 3 bases from V and 0 bases from J, the junction contained 19 bases not matched to a gene. Germline CDR1 reads SGHNT; CDR2 reads YYREEE (reference sequence). The CDR3 region is CASSWRWTGDPLSSSYEQYF. CDR3 DNA: TGTGCCAGCAGCTGGCGTTGGACAGGGGACCCCCTCTCGTCCTCCTACGAGCAGTACTTC.

The chain combines TRBV20-1 with TRBJ2-7; D might be TRBD2 (5 bases). With 1 base removed from V and 7 bases from J, the gap between germline ends came to 23 bases. Germline CDR1 DFQATT, CDR2 SNEGSKA (reference sequence). CDR3 length: 16 amino acids. Here the CDR3 DNA reads TGCAGTGCTAGAGTCGACCGGAGGTACCCTTACAATGAGCAGTACTTC. Translating gives CSARVDRRYPYNEQYF.

J is TRBJ2-5 and V is TRBV14; D remains unclear. The germline gives CDR1 SGHDN, CDR2 FVKESK. V was pared by 1 base and J by 5 bases, with 14 bases between. The CDR3 spans 15 residues. Here the CDR3 reads CASSQAAVSSETQYF. CDR3 in DNA: TGTGCCAGCAGCCAAGCGGCGGTCAGTTCGGAGACCCAGTACTTC.